These 8 T cell receptor beta chains were all obtained from the same sample, sequenced in a study of blood T cell repertoires in COVID-19 (dated by TCRdb to the early 2020s). Library preparation used the immunoSEQ multiplex PCR assay. TCRdb took over this immuneACCESS table, retaining in-frame rearrangements with V and J assigned. Such tables are incomplete; in checked studies, under half of the missing clones stem from an unresolved V gene, and the remainder is unexplained. The sample table shows approximately 62,000 clones, and 76% are seen once. Approximately 6.4% of the sample belongs to the ten largest clones. Sequenced input: peripheral blood. Source of these receptors: a woman aged 50 to 60 with active or convalescent COVID-19.

This chain joins TRBV19 and TRBJ1-1, with D hard to call. The CDR3 extends over 14 amino acids. The V and J ends lost 5 bases and 8 bases respectively, with 18 bases between them. From germline, CDR1 is LNHDA and CDR2 SQIVND (reference sequence). The CDR3 DNA follows: TGTGCCAGTAGTGCCTCCTTCATGGCCTCCGAAGCTTTCTTT. The encoded protein is CASSASFMASEAFF.

V is TRBV12-3 or TRBV12-4 and J is TRBJ2-2; no firm D call. The CDR3 is 11 residues long. The V end lost 1 base, the J end lost 12 bases, and 6 bases lay between the germline ends. CDR3 protein: CASSLGPQLFF. CDR3 sequence (DNA): TGTGCCAGCAGTTTAGGGCCCCAGCTGTTTTTT.

The V call is TRBV6-5, the J call TRBJ2-7, with D possibly being TRBD2 (5 bases). CDR3 length equals 13 residues. Germline V lookup: CDR1 MNHEY, CDR2 SVGAGI. The V gene lost 8 bases and the J gene lost 6 bases, with 17 bases spanning the gap. The CDR3: CASQRTEASEQYF. The CDR3 DNA reads TGTGCCAGCCAGAGGACGGAGGCCTCCGAGCAGTACTTC.

The rearrangement uses TRBV7-9 and TRBJ2-3, with D tentatively TRBD2 (6 bases). Germline V gene sequence: CDR1 SEHNR, CDR2 FQNEAQ (reference sequence). The CDR3 is 16 amino acids. Trimming took 3 bases from V and 1 from J, leaving 14 bases between them. CDR3 sequence (DNA): TGTGCCAGCAGCTTGGGCCGGAGGGGCGGCACAGATACGCAGTATTTT. Its translation: CASSLGRRGGTDTQYF.

DNA for the CDR3: TGTGCCTGGAGTCCAGGGGCCTCGCCTGAAGCTTTCTTT. Translated: CAWSPGASPEAFF. The gene calls are TRBV30 and TRBJ1-1, with D perhaps matching TRBD1 (6 bases). CDR1 GTSNPN and CDR2 SVGIG come from the germline V gene (reference sequence). The length of the CDR3 is 13 residues. Trimming removed 2 bases from V and 6 bases from J, with 13 bases in between.

This clone has a single count. This chain connects TRBV7-2 to TRBJ1-2; the D gene is possibly TRBD1 (5 bases). This CDR3 has 14 residues. Trimming pared 1 base from V and 4 bases from J, leaving 10 bases between. Germline CDR1 is SGHTA and CDR2 is FQGNSA. CDR3 in DNA: TGTGCCAGCAGCTTAGTAGGAACAGGCTATGGCTACACCTTC. Its translation: CASSLVGTGYGYTF.

J is TRBJ2-1 and V is TRBV12-1; TRBD2 is the table's D call, not checked against the DNA. TRBV12-1 is shown as a pseudogene. The CDR3 sequence is 16 residues long. CDR3 nucleotides: TGTGCCAGCAGCTGTCCGACTAGCGGGAGTAGGGATGAGCAGTTCTTC. Protein product: CASSCPTSGSRDEQFF.

This clone was found once. This chain links TRBV7-8 with TRBJ2-5; D unclear. V was clipped by 5 bases and J by 1 base, with 14 bases between them. The CDR3 totals 15 residues. Germline CDR1 SGHVS, CDR2 FQNEAQ. The CDR3 bases are TGTGCCAGCAGCCCCGGGTCCCCGTCCCAAGAGACCCAGTACTTC. Protein product: CASSPGSPSQETQYF.